The clone carrying this TCR beta chain was counted at least ten times. Its antigen is as yet unknown. Quantitative molecular-barcoded 5'-RACE generated the TCR beta libraries. TCRdb independently ran MiXCR on the 5' RACE reads; one entry per CDR3 protein. The sample gives about 460,000 distinct CDR3 sequences, under 5.5% of which show up once; under 4.5% is in the top ten. This CDR3 has 17 residues. J lost 5 bases, V lost 5 bases, and 12 bases had no gene match. The data are from a study of CD8 T cells in ankylosing spondylitis. Findings and caveats of the study: Existing reports had already noted some motif variants in reactive arthritis synovial fluid and blood. Disease-associated clonotypes exhibited CD8+ identity and were relatively infrequent in peripheral blood. A motif of 8 or 9 highly homologous TCR beta variants was seen as apparently characteristic of ankylosing spondylitis blood. Matched synovial fluid from ankylosing spondylitis patients was reported to be enriched for disease-linked clones.

This sequence was found in a male donor with ankylosing spondylitis. The specimen sequenced was blood, either unsorted or a sorted T cell fraction (not recorded which). J is TRBJ2-5 and V is TRBV12-3 or TRBV12-4; 12 nucleotides line up with TRBD1. CDR3 loop: CASSPWDRGLDKETQYF. The CDR3 DNA follows: TGTGCCAGCAGTCCATGGGACAGGGGGCTCGATAAGGAGACCCAGTACTTC.